This TCR beta chain was sequenced in a study of regulatory T cells in long-lasting Graves disease. In the study overall: Over 5 years of antithyroid drugs with positive TSH receptor antibodies was taken to mean persistent Graves' disease. Study observations and caveats: TRBV28, TRBJ1-2 and TRBJ2-5 were segments that persistent disease favored. Persistent Graves' patients showed reduced TCR diversity versus newly diagnosed patients.

Assembly of TCR beta libraries relied on iRepertoire HTBI primers together with Arm-PCR of CDR3 regions. One entry per CDR3 protein, called by TCRdb with MiXCR from the multiplex PCR reads. The repertoire has roughly 700,000 distinct CDR3 sequences, around 30% of them found once; the top ten carry under 50%. Germline CDR1 DFQATT, CDR2 SNEGSKA (reference sequence). The CDR3 has 12 amino acids. Time point specified: persistent/refractory GD, antithyroid drugs over 5 years with positive TRAb. Construction of the TCR library relied on RNA isolated from PBMCs. To note about this clonotype: As yet, its antigen is unknown.

J is TRBJ1-5 and V is TRBV20-1; a possible D gene is TRBD1 (6 bases). The starting material was peripheral blood mononuclear cells (PBMCs), obtained when the disease was refractory, from a patient treated with antithyroid drugs. The TCR was taken from a female donor with Graves disease. The chain's CDR3 is CSAWDNNQPQHF. CDR3 nucleotide sequence: TGCAGCGCCTGGGACAACAATCAGCCCCAGCATTTT.